The 27 T cell receptor beta chains listed next were all sequenced from one sample in a study of identical twins. MiXCR, run by TCRdb on the 5' RACE reads, gives a single entry per CDR3 protein. The repertoire includes around 220,000 distinct CDR3 sequences, over 12% of them detected once, and around 8.9% sits in the top ten. Sequencing was done on a sample of memory (CD45RO+) T cells sorted from blood. The receptors shown here come from a woman between 18 and 29 years old in good health.

The chain couples TRBV7-2 to TRBJ1-2, with 11 bases fitting TRBD1. Germline V lookup: CDR1 SGHTA, CDR2 FQGNSA. The CDR3 sequence is 16 residues long. V dropped 7 bases and J dropped 3; count of bases not matched to a gene: 10. This chain's CDR3 is CASTQSPGQGDYGYTF. The CDR3 DNA is TGTGCCAGCACCCAAAGCCCGGGACAGGGGGACTATGGCTACACCTTC.

This chain connects TRBV6-2 or TRBV6-3 to TRBJ2-5; D remains unclear. The CDR3 is 12 amino acids. Trimming took 4 bases from V and 7 from J, leaving 10 bases between them. Germline V gene lookup returns CDR1 MNHEY and CDR2 SVGEGT. The CDR3 nucleotides read TGTGCCAGCAGTTCGCGAAAGGGGACCCAGTACTTC. Its protein product is CASSSRKGTQYF.

The chain combines TRBV2 with TRBJ2-4; 11 nucleotides match TRBD2. The CDR3 covers 17 residues. J was trimmed by 0 bases and V by 6 bases; bases with no gene match: 7. Per germline, CDR1 SNHLY and CDR2 FYNNEI. Here the CDR3 reads CASSYLGLAVAKNIQYF. The CDR3 nucleotides are TGTGCCAGCAGCTACTTGGGACTAGCGGTAGCCAAAAACATTCAGTACTTC.

Ten or more counts support this clonotype. The chain is built from TRBV10-3 and TRBJ1-5; D is possibly TRBD1 (5 bases). The V gene's germline CDR1 is ENHRY and CDR2 SYGVKD. This CDR3 has 15 amino acids. Trimming cost V 3 bases and J 2 bases, with 11 bases left between them. CDR3 protein: CAISEDRGGNQPQHF. CDR3 coding DNA: TGTGCCATCAGTGAAGACAGAGGGGGCAATCAGCCCCAGCATTTT.

This clonotype was detected only a few times. The gene calls are TRBV11-2 and TRBJ2-1, with D maybe TRBD1 (6 bases). V was trimmed by 6 bases and J by 4 bases, leaving 16 bases between them. The CDR3 contains 15 residues. Germline V gene lookup returns CDR1 SGHAT and CDR2 FQNNGV. The CDR3 nucleotides are TGTGCCAGCAGGACACCTCGGGACAAATACAATGAGCAGTTCTTC. This sequence encodes CASRTPRDKYNEQFF.

The genes are TRBV6-6 and TRBJ2-7; D possibly corresponds to TRBD2 (6 bases). The CDR3 spans 13 residues. Germline V gene data show CDR1 as MNHNY and CDR2 as SVGAGI (reference sequence). Trimming cost V 8 bases and J 1 base, with 12 bases left between them. The CDR3 region has the DNA TGTGCCAGCGGGCGGGACGCTTCCTACGAGCAGTACTTC. This codes for CASGRDASYEQYF.

The chain's CDR3 is CASSLEGLFEQYF. The DNA of the CDR3 is TGTGCCAGCAGCTTAGAGGGCCTCTTTGAGCAGTACTTC. The V and J genes are TRBV11-2 and TRBJ2-7; no clear D. This CDR3 comprises 13 residues. Germline V CDR1 and CDR2: SGHAT, FQNNGV. Trimming cost V 0 bases and J 7 bases, with 10 bases left between them.

This clonotype came up once. J is TRBJ2-4 and V is TRBV6-1, with a possible D match to TRBD2 (6 bases). The germline gives CDR1 MNHNS, CDR2 SASEGT. Trimming pared 6 bases from V and 0 bases from J, leaving 15 bases between. There are 16 residues in the CDR3. As DNA, the CDR3 is TGTGCCAGCAGACCACCGGGACTCCTAGCCAAAAACATTCAGTACTTC. Residues: CASRPPGLLAKNIQYF.

CDR3 DNA: TGCAGTGCTAGAGATCCATCGGGCGTGGGCACTGAAGCTTTCTTT. Protein: CSARDPSGVGTEAFF. The rearrangement links TRBV20-1 to TRBJ1-1, with D hard to call. Germline loops: CDR1 DFQATT, CDR2 SNEGSKA (reference sequence). The CDR3 contains 15 residues. V gave up 0 bases and J gave up 4 bases, with 15 bases separating them.

Only a few counts were recorded for this clonotype. The rearrangement uses TRBV29-1 and TRBJ2-6; D unresolved. CDR1 and CDR2 from the germline V gene are SQVTM and ANQGSEA. V lost 7 bases to trimming and J lost 0 bases, with 13 bases between them. The CDR3 consists of 15 residues. The CDR3 sequence: CSASDPNSGANVLTF. The CDR3 nucleotides read TGCAGCGCCTCGGACCCTAACTCTGGGGCCAACGTCCTGACTTTC.

V usage is TRBV7-6 and J usage is TRBJ2-7; TRBD2 matches at 12 bases. This CDR3 is 14 amino acids long. CDR1 and CDR2 from the germline V gene are SGHVS and FNYEAQ. J gave up 5 bases and V 4 bases, and 3 bases lay outside the gene matches. The CDR3 DNA sequence: TGTGCCAGCAGCTCTAGCGGGAGGGGTGACGAGCAGTACTTC. Translating gives CASSSSGRGDEQYF.

This clonotype was counted only a few times. The rearrangement joins TRBV10-3 to TRBJ2-7; D is undetermined. CDR1 is ENHRY, CDR2 SYGVKD, per germline. The CDR3 covers 15 residues. The V end lost 2 bases, the J end lost 1 base, and 12 bases lay between the germline ends. CDR3 sequence (DNA): TGTGCCATCAGTGAGATCCGCTTGTCTTCCTACGAGCAGTACTTC. Its protein is CAISEIRLSSYEQYF.

V usage is TRBV25-1 and J usage is TRBJ1-1, with 7 nucleotides matching TRBD1. Trimming took 5 bases from V and 4 from J; bases not matched to a gene: 7. Germline V gene lookup returns CDR1 MGHDK and CDR2 SYGVNS. This CDR3 has 14 residues. The CDR3 bases are TGTGCCAGCAGTAAAAACAGGGGCGGCACTGAAGCTTTCTTT. It encodes CASSKNRGGTEAFF.

This clonotype was counted ten times or more. The genes are TRBV3-1 and TRBJ1-5, with D unclear. Germline CDR1 reads LGHDT; CDR2 reads YNNKEL (reference sequence). This CDR3 is built from 13 residues. Trimming cost V 1 base and J 5 bases, with 6 bases left between them. The CDR3 DNA sequence: TGTGCCAGCAGCCAAGGTGGGTATCAGCCCCAGCATTTT. Its protein product is CASSQGGYQPQHF.

The V call is TRBV9, the J call TRBJ1-3; D not certain. Germline V CDR1 and CDR2: SGDLS, YYNGEE. V lost 0 bases and J 0 bases, leaving 4 bases between the germline ends. The CDR3 consists of 14 residues. The CDR3 here is CASSVEGSGNTIYF. CDR3 in DNA: TGTGCCAGCAGCGTAGAGGGCTCTGGAAACACCATATATTTT.

The chain carries TRBV15 and TRBJ2-2; the match to TRBD1 covers 7 bases. J lost 4 bases, V lost 3 bases, and 11 bases had no gene match. Per the germline V gene, CDR1 is LNHNV and CDR2 is YYDKDF (reference sequence). CDR3 length equals 17 residues. Here the CDR3 reads CATSRRTGTVRTGELFF. The DNA for the CDR3 is TGTGCCACCAGCAGGCGCACCGGGACAGTGCGCACCGGGGAGCTGTTTTTT.

This clonotype was detected only a few times. V and J are TRBV20-1 and TRBJ1-1; D gene ambiguous. CDR3 size: 14 residues. Germline assignment: CDR1 DFQATT and CDR2 SNEGSKA (reference sequence). Trimming removed 4 bases from V and 3 bases from J, with 15 bases in between. The CDR3 here is CSANSLTRYTEAFF. DNA for the CDR3: TGCAGTGCTAACAGTCTCACCCGATACACTGAAGCTTTCTTT.

This clonotype showed up many times. The V and J genes are TRBV5-1 and TRBJ1-1; D call uncertain. Germline CDR1 and CDR2: SGHRS and YFSETQ. CDR3 length equals 16 residues. Trimming shortened V by 0 bases and J by 0 bases, and 12 bases separated the two germline ends. CDR3 in amino acids: CASSLVGLNMNTEAFF. The DNA of the CDR3 is TGCGCCAGCAGCTTGGTCGGACTGAATATGAACACTGAAGCTTTCTTT.

The rearrangement uses TRBV3-1 and TRBJ1-3, with D tentatively TRBD1 (5 bases). The germline V gene has CDR1 LGHDT and CDR2 YNNKEL (reference sequence). This CDR3 is built from 15 residues. With 3 bases removed from V and 0 bases from J, the gap between germline ends came to 9 bases. This chain's CDR3 is CASSQGGFSGNTIYF. The CDR3 coding sequence is TGTGCCAGCAGCCAGGGGGGATTCTCTGGAAACACCATATATTTT.

This clonotype was found a few times. The V gene is TRBV7-9, the J gene TRBJ2-3; no firm D call. Trimming took off 8 bases at V and 3 bases at J, with 6 bases between the two ends. The CDR3 has 11 residues. CDR1 SEHNR and CDR2 FQNEAQ come from the germline V gene (reference sequence). This chain's CDR3 is CASQPTDTQYF. The CDR3 DNA is TGTGCCAGCCAGCCGACAGATACGCAGTATTTT.

J is TRBJ2-3 and V is TRBV3-1; 12 bases are shared with TRBD2. V was pared by 4 bases and J by 8 bases, with 10 bases of the junction left unmatched. CDR1 and CDR2 from the germline V gene are LGHDT and YNNKEL (reference sequence). CDR3 length equals 16 residues. CDR3 in amino acids: CASSPGLAGMMGTQYF. CDR3 coding DNA: TGTGCCAGCAGCCCAGGACTAGCGGGGATGATGGGTACGCAGTATTTT.

The table lists this clonotype with a few counts. A junction end diverges from the germline sequence, so it may reflect a read error. In DNA form, the CDR3 reads TGTGCCACCAGTGATTCTGATGAGCAGCTCTTC. The encoded protein is CATSDSDEQLF. The gene calls are TRBV24-1 and TRBJ2-1, with D unclear. Germline V CDR1 and CDR2: KGHDR, SFDVKD. The CDR3 consists of 11 residues.

The sample holds a few counts of this clonotype. CDR3 in amino acids: CASSHATGMAITEQFF. CDR3 DNA: TGCGCCAGCAGCCACGCGACAGGAATGGCTATTACTGAGCAGTTCTTC. V usage is TRBV5-1 and J usage is TRBJ2-1; perhaps TRBD1 as D (6 bases). Trimming removed 4 bases from V and 9 bases from J, with 23 bases in between. The CDR3 sequence is 16 residues long. The germline V gene has CDR1 SGHRS and CDR2 YFSETQ. Filled out from reference TRBV5-1 and TRBJ2-1, the complete variable domain reads KAGVTQTPRYLIKTRGQQVTLSCSPISGHRSVSWYQQTPGQGLQFLFEYFSETQRNKGNFPGRFSGRQFSNSRSEMNVSTLELGDSALYLCASSHATGMAITEQFFGPGTRLTVL.

In its sample, this clonotype was seen a few times. This chain connects TRBV24-1 to TRBJ1-1, with D possibly matching TRBD1 (5 bases). Germline values: CDR1 KGHDR, CDR2 SFDVKD. This CDR3 region has 13 residues. Trimming removed 6 bases at V and 6 bases at J, with 13 bases between. CDR3 nucleotide sequence: TGTGCCACCAGTCTCGCGGGGGAAGCTGAAGCTTTCTTT. Translating gives CATSLAGEAEAFF.

The chain employs TRBV18 and TRBJ2-7, with D perhaps TRBD2 (7 bases). Germline CDR1 is KGHSH and CDR2 is LQKENI. The germline V and J ends were trimmed by 3 bases and 7 bases, with 13 bases remaining between them. The CDR3 covers 13 residues. For the CDR3, the DNA is TGTGCCAGCTCACCTTTGAGGGGGGGTGAGCAGTACTTC. This translates into CASSPLRGGEQYF.

This clonotype was counted only a few times. The V gene is TRBV5-1, the J gene TRBJ2-5; 9 nucleotides match TRBD2. Germline lookup yields CDR1 SGHRS and CDR2 YFSETQ. After removal of 6 bases from V and 5 bases from J, the junction contained 11 bases not matched to a gene. This CDR3 contains 15 residues. The CDR3 is CASKSGTSIFETQYF. Written as DNA, the CDR3 is TGCGCCAGCAAATCCGGGACTAGCATCTTCGAGACCCAGTACTTC.

The chain carries TRBV7-8 and TRBJ1-1; no firm D call. The CDR3 extends over 15 amino acids. Trimming removed 4 bases from V and 0 bases from J, with 12 bases in between. The germline V gene encodes CDR1 SGHVS and CDR2 FQNEAQ. In DNA, the CDR3 is TGTGCCAGCAGCTCCAGCCGGGTCCTGAACACTGAAGCTTTCTTT. It yields the protein CASSSSRVLNTEAFF.